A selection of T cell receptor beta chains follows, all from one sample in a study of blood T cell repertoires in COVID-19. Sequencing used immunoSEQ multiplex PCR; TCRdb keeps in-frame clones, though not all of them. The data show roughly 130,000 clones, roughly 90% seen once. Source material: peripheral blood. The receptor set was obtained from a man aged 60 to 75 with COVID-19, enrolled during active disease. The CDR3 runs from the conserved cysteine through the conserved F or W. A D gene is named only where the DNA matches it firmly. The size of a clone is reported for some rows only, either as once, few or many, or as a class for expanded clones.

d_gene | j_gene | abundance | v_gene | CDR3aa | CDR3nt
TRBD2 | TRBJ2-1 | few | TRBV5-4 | CASSPRTSGEYNEQFF | TGTGCCAGCAGCCCCCGGACTAGCGGGGAATACAATGAGCAGTTCTTC
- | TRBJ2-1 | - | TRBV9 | CASSVGVVRANNEQFF | TGTGCCAGCAGCGTAGGAGTTGTGAGGGCAAACAATGAGCAGTTCTTC
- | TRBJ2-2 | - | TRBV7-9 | CASSLGGNTGELFF | TGTGCCAGCAGCTTAGGAGGGAACACCGGGGAGCTGTTTTTT
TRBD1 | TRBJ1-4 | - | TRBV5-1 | CASSSRTGATNEKLFF | TGCGCCAGCAGCTCGAGAACAGGGGCAACTAATGAAAAACTGTTTTTT
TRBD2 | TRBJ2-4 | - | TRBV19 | CASSKGGSPKNIQYF | TGTGCCAGTAGTAAGGGAGGGTCGCCCAAAAACATTCAGTACTTC
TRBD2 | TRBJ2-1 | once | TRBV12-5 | CASGLVRLALLAGVKYNEQFF | TGTGCTAGTGGTTTGGTACGTTTGGCTTTGCTAGCGGGTGTAAAGTACAATGAGCAGTTCTTC
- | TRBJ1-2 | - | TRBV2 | CAREERGDYGYTF | TGTGCCAGGGAAGAAAGGGGTGACTATGGCTACACCTTC
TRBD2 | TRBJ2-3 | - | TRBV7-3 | CASSMGLALGTQYF | TGTGCCAGCAGCATGGGACTAGCCCTCGGTACGCAGTATTTT
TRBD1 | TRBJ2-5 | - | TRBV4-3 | CASSQDRDRGETQYF | TGCGCCAGCAGCCAAGATCGGGACAGGGGGGAGACCCAGTACTTC
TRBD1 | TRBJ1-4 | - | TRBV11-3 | CASSSPSPPRQGEKLFF | TGTGCCAGCAGCTCACCCTCCCCCCCACGACAGGGTGAAAAACTGTTTTTT
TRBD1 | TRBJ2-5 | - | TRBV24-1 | CATSEPTGDQETQYF | TGTGCCACCAGTGAGCCGACAGGGGACCAAGAGACCCAGTACTTC
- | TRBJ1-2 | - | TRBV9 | CASSVEWENYGYTF | TGTGCCAGCAGCGTAGAATGGGAGAACTATGGCTACACCTTC
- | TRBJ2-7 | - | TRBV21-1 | CASSKGRQGGYEQYF | TGTGCCAGCAGCAAAGGGAGACAGGGGGGGTACGAGCAGTACTTC
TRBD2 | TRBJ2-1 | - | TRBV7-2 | CASSLSSGGREAYNEQFF | TGTGCCAGCAGCTTATCGAGTGGGGGGCGGGAGGCCTACAATGAGCAGTTCTTC
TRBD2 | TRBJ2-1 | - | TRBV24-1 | CATSDSLAGGYNEQFF | TGTGCCACCAGTGATTCCTTAGCGGGAGGTTACAATGAGCAGTTCTTC
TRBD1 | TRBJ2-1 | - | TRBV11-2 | CASSFIGGWRFF | TGTGCCAGCAGCTTCATAGGGGGCTGGCGGTTCTTC
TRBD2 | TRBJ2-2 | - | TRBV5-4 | CASSPTSGNTGELFF | TGTGCCAGCAGCCCCACTAGCGGGAACACCGGGGAGCTGTTTTTT
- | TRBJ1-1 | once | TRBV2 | CASSALQGNTEAFF | TGTGCCAGCAGTGCGTTACAGGGAAACACTGAAGCTTTCTTT
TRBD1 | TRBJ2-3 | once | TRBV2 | CAIGTGVRTDTQYF | TGTGCCATCGGGACAGGGGTCCGCACAGATACGCAGTATTTT
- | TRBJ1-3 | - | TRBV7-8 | CASSFEGDTIYF | TGTGCCAGCAGCTTCGAAGGGGACACCATATATTTT
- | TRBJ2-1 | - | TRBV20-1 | CSARDKAEQFF | TGCAGTGCTAGAGATAAAGCAGAGCAGTTCTTC
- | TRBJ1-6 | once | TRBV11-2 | CASTNGNVAPLHF | TGTGCCAGCACCAACGGGAACGTCGCACCCCTCCACTTT
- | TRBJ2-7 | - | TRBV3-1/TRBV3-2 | CASSQVRAYEQYF | TGTGCCAGCAGCCAAGTGAGGGCCTACGAGCAGTACTTC
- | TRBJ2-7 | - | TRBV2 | CASSYGQTSSYEQYF | TGTGCCAGCAGCTACGGACAGACGAGCTCCTACGAGCAGTACTTC
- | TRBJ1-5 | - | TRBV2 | CASSEGGEGNQPQHF | TGTGCCAGCAGTGAGGGTGGGGAGGGCAATCAGCCCCAGCATTTT
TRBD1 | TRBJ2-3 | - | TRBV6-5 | CASSPWTGEVDTQYF | TGTGCCAGCAGTCCTTGGACAGGGGAAGTAGATACGCAGTATTTT
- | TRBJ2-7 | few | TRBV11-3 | CASSSGRYEQYF | TGTGCCAGCAGCTCCGGGAGATACGAGCAGTACTTC
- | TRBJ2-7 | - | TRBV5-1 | CASSLGGFDEQYF | TGCGCCAGCAGCTTAGGGGGTTTTGACGAGCAGTACTTC
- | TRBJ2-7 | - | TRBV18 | CASSPRDGSYEQYF | TGTGCCAGCTCACCGCGGGACGGTTCCTACGAGCAGTACTTC
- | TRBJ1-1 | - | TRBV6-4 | CASSDRGTF | TGTGCCAGCAGTGACAGAGGCACCTTT
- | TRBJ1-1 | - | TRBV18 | CASSPPPGSNTEAFF | TGTGCCAGCTCACCCCCCCCAGGGTCGAACACTGAAGCTTTCTTT
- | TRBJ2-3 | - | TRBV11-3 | CASSPRRLPSTDTQYF | TGTGCCAGCAGCCCTCGGCGACTACCTAGCACAGATACGCAGTATTTT
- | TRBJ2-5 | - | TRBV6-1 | CASSEGGEETQYF | TGTGCCAGCAGTGAAGGGGGAGAAGAGACCCAGTACTTC
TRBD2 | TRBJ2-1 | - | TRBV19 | CASSSSGGGNEQFF | TGTGCCAGTAGTTCTAGCGGTGGGGGCAATGAGCAGTTCTTC
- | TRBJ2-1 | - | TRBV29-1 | CSAPEGGRNEQFF | TGCAGCGCCCCGGAGGGTGGGAGAAATGAGCAGTTCTTC
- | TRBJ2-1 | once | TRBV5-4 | CASSLDPSGLNNEQFF | TGTGCCAGCAGCTTGGACCCCAGCGGACTAAACAATGAGCAGTTCTTC
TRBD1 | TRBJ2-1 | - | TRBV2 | CASSRATGQEYNEQFF | TGTGCCAGCAGTAGAGCTACGGGACAGGAATACAATGAGCAGTTCTTC
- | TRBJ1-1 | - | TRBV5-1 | CASSQPGGTEAFF | TGCGCCAGCAGCCAGCCGGGGGGCACTGAAGCTTTCTTT
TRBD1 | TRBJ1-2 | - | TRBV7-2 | CASSLSGTGADGYTF | TGTGCCAGCAGCTTAAGTGGGACAGGGGCAGATGGCTACACCTTC
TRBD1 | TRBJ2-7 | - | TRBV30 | CAWSVHDRGEQYF | TGTGCCTGGAGTGTACACGACAGGGGCGAGCAGTACTTC
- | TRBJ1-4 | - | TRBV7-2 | CASSLTGEKLFF | TGTGCCAGCAGCTTGACAGGTGAAAAACTGTTTTTT
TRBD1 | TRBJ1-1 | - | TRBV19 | CASSGQVNTEAFF | TGTGCCAGTAGTGGACAGGTGAACACTGAAGCTTTCTTT
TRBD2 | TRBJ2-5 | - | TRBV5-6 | CASSLESRGRAVQETQYF | TGTGCCAGCAGCTTGGAGAGCCGCGGGAGGGCCGTACAGGAGACCCAGTACTTC
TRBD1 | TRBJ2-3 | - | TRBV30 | CAWSPIGQGGWDTQYF | TGTGCCTGGAGCCCTATAGGACAGGGGGGTTGGGATACGCAGTATTTT
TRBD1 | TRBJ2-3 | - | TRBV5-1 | CASSLEGQGARTDTQYF | TGCGCCAGCAGCTTGGAGGGACAGGGGGCTCGCACAGATACGCAGTATTTT
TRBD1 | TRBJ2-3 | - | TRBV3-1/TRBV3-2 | CASSQNQGATDTQYF | TGTGCCAGCAGCCAAAATCAGGGGGCAACAGATACGCAGTATTTT
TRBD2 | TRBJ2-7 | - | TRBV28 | CASQTSVAYEQYF | TGTGCCAGTCAGACTAGCGTTGCCTACGAGCAGTACTTC
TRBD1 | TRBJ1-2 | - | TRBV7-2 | CASSLARTGDGYTF | TGTGCCAGCAGCTTAGCTAGGACAGGGGATGGCTACACCTTC
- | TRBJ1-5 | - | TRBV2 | CASTALRGSNQPQHF | TGTGCCAGCACAGCCCTACGGGGGAGCAATCAGCCCCAGCATTTT
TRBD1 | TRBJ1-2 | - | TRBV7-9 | CASRRGQGAVGYTF | TGTGCCAGCAGGAGGGGACAGGGGGCAGTGGGCTACACCTTC
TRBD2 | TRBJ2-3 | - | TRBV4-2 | CASSQTLAGGDPTDTQYF | TGTGCCAGCAGCCAGACCTTAGCGGGAGGGGACCCCACAGATACGCAGTATTTT
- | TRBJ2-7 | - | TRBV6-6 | CASSHPSSYEQYF | TGTGCCAGCAGCCACCCCAGCTCCTACGAGCAGTACTTC
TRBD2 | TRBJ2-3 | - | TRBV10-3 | CAISDLLAGVGDTQYF | TGTGCCATCAGTGACCTACTAGCGGGAGTAGGAGATACGCAGTATTTT
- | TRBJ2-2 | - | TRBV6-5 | CASRGVPNDTGELFF | TGTGCCAGCAGAGGGGTGCCGAATGACACCGGGGAGCTGTTTTTT
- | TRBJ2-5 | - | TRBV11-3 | CASSLDYTQYF | TGTGCCAGCAGCTTAGACTATACCCAGTACTTC
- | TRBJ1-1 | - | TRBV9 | CASSPEAVSEAFF | TGTGCCAGCAGCCCCGAGGCAGTGTCTGAAGCTTTCTTT
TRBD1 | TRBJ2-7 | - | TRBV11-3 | CASSSGTGGYEQYF | TGTGCCAGCAGCTCCGGGACAGGGGGATACGAGCAGTACTTC
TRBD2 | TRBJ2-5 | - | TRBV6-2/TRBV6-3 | CASSYGAGGETQYF | TGTGCCAGCAGTTACGGAGCGGGAGGGGAGACCCAGTACTTC
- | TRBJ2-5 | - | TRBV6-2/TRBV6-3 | CASSPHFPNAGETQYF | TGTGCCAGCAGTCCCCATTTTCCGAACGCCGGAGAGACCCAGTACTTC
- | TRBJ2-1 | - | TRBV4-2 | CASSQTDNEQFF | TGTGCCAGCAGCCAAACGGACAATGAGCAGTTCTTC